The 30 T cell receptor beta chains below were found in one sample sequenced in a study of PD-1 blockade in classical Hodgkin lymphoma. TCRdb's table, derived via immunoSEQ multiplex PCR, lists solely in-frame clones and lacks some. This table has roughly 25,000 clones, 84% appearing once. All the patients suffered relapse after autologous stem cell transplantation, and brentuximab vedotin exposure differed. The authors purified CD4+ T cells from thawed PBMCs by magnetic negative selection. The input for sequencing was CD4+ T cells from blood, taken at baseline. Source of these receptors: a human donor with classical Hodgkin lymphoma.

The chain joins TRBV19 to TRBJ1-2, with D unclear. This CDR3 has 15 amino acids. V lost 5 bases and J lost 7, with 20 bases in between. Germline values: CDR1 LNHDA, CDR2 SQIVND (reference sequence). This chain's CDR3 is CASSPRPDGAGGYTF. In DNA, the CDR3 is TGTGCCAGTAGTCCACGTCCGGACGGAGCGGGTGGCTACACCTTC.

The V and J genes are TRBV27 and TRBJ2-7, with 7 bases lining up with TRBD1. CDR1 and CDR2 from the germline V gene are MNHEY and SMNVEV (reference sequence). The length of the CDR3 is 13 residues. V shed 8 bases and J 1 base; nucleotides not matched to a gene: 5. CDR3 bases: TGTGCCAGCCACCGACAGGGTTCCTACGAGCAGTACTTC. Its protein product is CASHRQGSYEQYF.

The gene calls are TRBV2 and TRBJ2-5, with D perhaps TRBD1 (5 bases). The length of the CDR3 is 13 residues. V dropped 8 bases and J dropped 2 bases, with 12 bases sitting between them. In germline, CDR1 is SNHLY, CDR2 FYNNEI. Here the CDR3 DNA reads TGTGCCAGCCACGAAGGACATCAAGAGACCCAGTACTTC. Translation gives CASHEGHQETQYF.

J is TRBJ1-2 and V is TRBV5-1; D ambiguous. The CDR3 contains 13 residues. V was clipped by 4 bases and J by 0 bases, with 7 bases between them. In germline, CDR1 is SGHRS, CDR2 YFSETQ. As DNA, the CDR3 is TGCGCCAGCAGCCCCGACGCTAACTATGGCTACACCTTC. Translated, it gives CASSPDANYGYTF.

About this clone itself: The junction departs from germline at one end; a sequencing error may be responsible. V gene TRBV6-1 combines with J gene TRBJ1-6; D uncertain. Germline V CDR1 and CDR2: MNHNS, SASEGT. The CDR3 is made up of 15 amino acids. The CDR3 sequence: CASREEGSYNSPLHF. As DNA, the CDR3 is TGTGCCAGCAGAGAAGAGGGCTCCTATAATTCACCCCTCCACTTT.

The CDR3 protein is CASSWTSGYTGELFF. In DNA, the CDR3 is TGTGCCAGCAGCTGGACTAGCGGTTACACCGGGGAGCTGTTTTTT. V usage is TRBV7-9 and J usage is TRBJ2-2; 10 bases match TRBD2. J lost 3 bases, V lost 4 bases, and 2 bases had no gene match. Germline CDR1 is SEHNR and CDR2 is FQNEAQ (reference sequence). There are 15 residues in the CDR3. The variable domain in full, with the rest retrieved from reference TRBV7-9 and TRBJ2-2, is DTGVSQNPRHKITKRGQNVTFRCDPISEHNRLYWYRQTLGQGPEFLTYFQNEAQLEKSRLLSDRFSAERPKGSFSTLEIQRTEQGDSAMYLCASSWTSGYTGELFFGEGSRLTVL.

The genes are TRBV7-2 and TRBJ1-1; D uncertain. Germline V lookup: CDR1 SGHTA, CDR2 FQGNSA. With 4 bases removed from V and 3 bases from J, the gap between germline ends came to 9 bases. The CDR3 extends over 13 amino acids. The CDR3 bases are TGTGCCAGCAGCTCGCAATGGGACACTGAAGCTTTCTTT. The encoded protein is CASSSQWDTEAFF.

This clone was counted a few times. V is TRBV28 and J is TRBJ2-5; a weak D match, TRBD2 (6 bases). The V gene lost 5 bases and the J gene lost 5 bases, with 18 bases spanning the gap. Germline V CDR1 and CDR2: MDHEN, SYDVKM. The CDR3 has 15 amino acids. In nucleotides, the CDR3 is TGTGCCAGCAGTGACGCCAAGGAGGGCGGGGAGACCCAGTACTTC. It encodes CASSDAKEGGETQYF. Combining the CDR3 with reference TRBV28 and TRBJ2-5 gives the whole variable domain DVKVTQSSRYLVKRTGEKVFLECVQDMDHENMFWYRQDPGLGLRLIYFSYDVKMKEKGDIPEGYSVSREKKERFSLILESASTNQTSMYLCASSDAKEGGETQYFGPGTRLLVL.

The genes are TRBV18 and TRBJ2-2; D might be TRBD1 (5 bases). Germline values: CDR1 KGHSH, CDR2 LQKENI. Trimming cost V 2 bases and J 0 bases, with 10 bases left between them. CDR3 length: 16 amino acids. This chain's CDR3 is CASSPGHLSNTGELFF. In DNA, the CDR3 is TGTGCCAGCTCACCAGGACATCTATCGAACACCGGGGAGCTGTTTTTT. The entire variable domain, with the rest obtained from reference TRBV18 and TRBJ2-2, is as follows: NAGVMQNPRHLVRRRGQEARLRCSPMKGHSHVYWYRQLPEEGLKFMVYLQKENIIDESGMPKERFSAEFPKEGPSILRIQQVVRGDSAAYFCASSPGHLSNTGELFFGEGSRLTVL.

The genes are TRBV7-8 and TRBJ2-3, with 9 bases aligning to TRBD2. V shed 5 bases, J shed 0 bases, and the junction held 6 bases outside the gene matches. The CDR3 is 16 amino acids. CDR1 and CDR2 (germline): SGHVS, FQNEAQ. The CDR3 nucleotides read TGTGCCAGCAGCGCCAGACTAGCGGCTAGCACAGATACGCAGTATTTT. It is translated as CASSARLAASTDTQYF.

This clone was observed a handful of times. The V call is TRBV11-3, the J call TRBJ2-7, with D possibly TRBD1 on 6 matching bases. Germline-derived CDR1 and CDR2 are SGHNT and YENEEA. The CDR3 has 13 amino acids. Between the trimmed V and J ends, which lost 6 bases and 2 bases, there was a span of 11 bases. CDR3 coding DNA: TGTGCCAGCAGTTCTCAGGGGACCTACGAGCAGTACTTC. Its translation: CASSSQGTYEQYF. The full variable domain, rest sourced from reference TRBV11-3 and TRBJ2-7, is EAGVVQSPRYKIIEKKQPVAFWCNPISGHNTLYWYLQNLGQGPELLIRYENEEAVDDSQLPKDRFSAERLKGVDSTLKIQPAELGDSAVYLCASSSQGTYEQYFGPGTRLTVT.

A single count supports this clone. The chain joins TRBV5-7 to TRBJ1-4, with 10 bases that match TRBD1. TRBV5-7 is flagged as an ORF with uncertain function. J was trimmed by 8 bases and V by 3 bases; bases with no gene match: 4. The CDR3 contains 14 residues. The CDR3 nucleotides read TGTGCCAGCAGCTCCGGGACAGGGGAAGAAAAACTGTTTTTT. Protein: CASSSGTGEEKLFF.

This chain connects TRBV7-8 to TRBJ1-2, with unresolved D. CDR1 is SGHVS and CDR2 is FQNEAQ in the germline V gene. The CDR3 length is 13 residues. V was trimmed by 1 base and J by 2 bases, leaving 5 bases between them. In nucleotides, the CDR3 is TGTGCCAGCAGCTTAGACGGGAACTATGGCTACACCTTC. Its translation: CASSLDGNYGYTF.

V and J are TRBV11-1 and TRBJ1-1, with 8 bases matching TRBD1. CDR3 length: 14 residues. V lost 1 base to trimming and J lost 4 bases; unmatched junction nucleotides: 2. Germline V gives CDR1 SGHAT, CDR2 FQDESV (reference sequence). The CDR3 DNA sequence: TGTGCCAGCAGCTTAGTTGGACAGGGCACTGAAGCTTTCTTT. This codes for CASSLVGQGTEAFF.

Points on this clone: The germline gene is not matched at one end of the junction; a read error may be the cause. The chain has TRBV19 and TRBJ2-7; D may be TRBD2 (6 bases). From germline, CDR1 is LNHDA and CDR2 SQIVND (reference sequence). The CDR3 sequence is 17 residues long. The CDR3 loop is CASSKPPGGESSHEQYF. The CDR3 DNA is TGTGCCAGTAGTAAACCCCCCGGGGGAGAATCCTCCCACGAGCAGTACTTC.

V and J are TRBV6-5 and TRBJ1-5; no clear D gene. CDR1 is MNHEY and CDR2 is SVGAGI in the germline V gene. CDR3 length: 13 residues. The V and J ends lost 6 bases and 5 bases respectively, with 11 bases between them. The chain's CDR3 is CASSRGNDQPQHF. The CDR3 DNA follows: TGTGCCAGCAGCCGAGGAAACGATCAGCCCCAGCATTTT.

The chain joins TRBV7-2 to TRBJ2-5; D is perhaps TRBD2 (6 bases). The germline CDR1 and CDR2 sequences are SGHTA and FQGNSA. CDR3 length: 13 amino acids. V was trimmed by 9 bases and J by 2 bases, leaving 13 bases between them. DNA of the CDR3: TGTGCCAGTGGTGGGGGGACTCAAGAGACCCAGTACTTC. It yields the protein CASGGGTQETQYF.

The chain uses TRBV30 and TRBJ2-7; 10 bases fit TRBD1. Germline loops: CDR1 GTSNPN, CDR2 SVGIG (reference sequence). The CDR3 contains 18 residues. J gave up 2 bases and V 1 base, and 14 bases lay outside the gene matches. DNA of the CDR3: TGTGCCTGGAGTGAATCCCCCGGGACAGGGGAAAAAGCCTACGAGCAGTACTTC. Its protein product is CAWSESPGTGEKAYEQYF.

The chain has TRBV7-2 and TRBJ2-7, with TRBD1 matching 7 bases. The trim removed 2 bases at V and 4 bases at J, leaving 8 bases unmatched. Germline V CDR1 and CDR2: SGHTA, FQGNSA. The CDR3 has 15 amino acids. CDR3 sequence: CASSLSTGTDYEQYF. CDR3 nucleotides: TGTGCCAGCAGCTTATCTACCGGGACAGATTACGAGCAGTACTTC. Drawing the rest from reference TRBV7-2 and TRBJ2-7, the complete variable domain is GAGVSQSPSNKVTEKGKDVELRCDPISGHTALYWYRQSLGQGLEFLIYFQGNSAPDKSGLPSDRFSAERTGGSVSTLTIQRTQQEDSAVYLCASSLSTGTDYEQYFGPGTRLTVT.

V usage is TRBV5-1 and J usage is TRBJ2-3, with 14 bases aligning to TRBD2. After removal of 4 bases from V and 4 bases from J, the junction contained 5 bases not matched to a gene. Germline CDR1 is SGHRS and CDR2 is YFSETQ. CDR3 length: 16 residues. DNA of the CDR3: TGCGCCAGCAGCCCCGGGACTAGCGGGGGTTCAGATACGCAGTATTTT. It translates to CASSPGTSGGSDTQYF.

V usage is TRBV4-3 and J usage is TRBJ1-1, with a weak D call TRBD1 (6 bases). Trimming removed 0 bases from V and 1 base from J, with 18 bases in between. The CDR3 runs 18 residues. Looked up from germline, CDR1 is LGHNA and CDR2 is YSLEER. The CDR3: CASSQESLGGWANTEAFF. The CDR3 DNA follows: TGCGCCAGCAGCCAAGAATCTCTGGGGGGCTGGGCGAACACTGAAGCTTTCTTT.

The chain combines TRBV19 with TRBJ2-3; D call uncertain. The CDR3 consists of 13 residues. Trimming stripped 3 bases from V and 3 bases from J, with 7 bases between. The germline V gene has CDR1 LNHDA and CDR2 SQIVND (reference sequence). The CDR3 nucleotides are TGTGCCAGTAGTATCCGGACGACAGATACGCAGTATTTT. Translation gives CASSIRTTDTQYF.

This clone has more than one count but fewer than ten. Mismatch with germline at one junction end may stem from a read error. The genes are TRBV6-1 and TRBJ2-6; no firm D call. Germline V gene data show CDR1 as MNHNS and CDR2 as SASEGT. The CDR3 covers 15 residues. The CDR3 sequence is CASSVTSSEANVLTF. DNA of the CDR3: TGTGCCAGCAGTGTTACGAGTTCTGAGGCCAACGTCCTGACTTTC.

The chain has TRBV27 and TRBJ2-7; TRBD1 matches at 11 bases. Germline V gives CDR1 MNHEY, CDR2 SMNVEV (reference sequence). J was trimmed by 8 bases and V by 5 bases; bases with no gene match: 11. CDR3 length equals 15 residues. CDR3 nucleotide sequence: TGTGCCAGCAGTCCTCCGGGACAGGGGGTTTGGAAGCAGTACTTC. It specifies CASSPPGQGVWKQYF.

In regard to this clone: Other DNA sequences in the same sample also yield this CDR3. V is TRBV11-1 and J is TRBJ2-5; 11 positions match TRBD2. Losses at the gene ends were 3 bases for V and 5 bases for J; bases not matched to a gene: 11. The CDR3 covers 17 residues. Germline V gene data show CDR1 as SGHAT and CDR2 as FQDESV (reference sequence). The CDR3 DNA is TGTGCCAGCAGCTTCTCCGGGACTAGCGGTGGTGAGGAGACCCAGTACTTC. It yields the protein CASSFSGTSGGEETQYF.

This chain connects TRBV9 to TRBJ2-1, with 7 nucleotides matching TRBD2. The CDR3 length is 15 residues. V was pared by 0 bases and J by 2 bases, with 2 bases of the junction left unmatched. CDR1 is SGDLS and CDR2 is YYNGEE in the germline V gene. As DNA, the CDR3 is TGTGCCAGCAGCGTAGCCGCGGGGGCCTACAATGAGCAGTTCTTC. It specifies CASSVAAGAYNEQFF.

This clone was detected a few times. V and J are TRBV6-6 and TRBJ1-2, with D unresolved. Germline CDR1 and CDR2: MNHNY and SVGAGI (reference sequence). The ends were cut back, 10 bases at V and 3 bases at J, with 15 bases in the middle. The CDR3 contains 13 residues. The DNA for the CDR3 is TGTGCCACCGTTCCAGACATCTACTATGGCTACACCTTC. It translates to CATVPDIYYGYTF.

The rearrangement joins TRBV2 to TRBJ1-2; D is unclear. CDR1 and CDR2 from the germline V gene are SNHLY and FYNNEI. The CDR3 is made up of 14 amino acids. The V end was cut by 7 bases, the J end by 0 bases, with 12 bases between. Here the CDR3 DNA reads TGTGCCAGCAAGACGACGGAAGCTAACTATGGCTACACCTTC. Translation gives CASKTTEANYGYTF. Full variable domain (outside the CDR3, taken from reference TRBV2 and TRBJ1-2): EPEVTQTPSHQVTQMGQEVILRCVPISNHLYFYWYRQILGQKVEFLVSFYNNEISEKSEIFDDQFSVERPDGSNFTLKIRSTKLEDSAMYFCASKTTEANYGYTFGSGTRLTVV.

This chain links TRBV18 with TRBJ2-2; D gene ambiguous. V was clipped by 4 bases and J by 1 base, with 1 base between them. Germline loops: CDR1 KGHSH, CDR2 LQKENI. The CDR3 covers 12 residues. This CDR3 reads CASSLNTGELFF. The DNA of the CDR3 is TGTGCCAGCTCACTGAACACCGGGGAGCTGTTTTTT.

The CDR3 spells CASSARDGPSIGNTIYF. For the CDR3, the DNA is TGTGCCAGCAGCGCTCGGGACGGGCCCTCTATTGGAAACACCATATATTTT. This chain joins TRBV9 and TRBJ1-3, with D perhaps matching TRBD1 (5 bases). Trimming took 3 bases from V and 3 from J, leaving 19 bases between them. The CDR3 has 17 amino acids. Germline V gene sequence: CDR1 SGDLS, CDR2 YYNGEE.